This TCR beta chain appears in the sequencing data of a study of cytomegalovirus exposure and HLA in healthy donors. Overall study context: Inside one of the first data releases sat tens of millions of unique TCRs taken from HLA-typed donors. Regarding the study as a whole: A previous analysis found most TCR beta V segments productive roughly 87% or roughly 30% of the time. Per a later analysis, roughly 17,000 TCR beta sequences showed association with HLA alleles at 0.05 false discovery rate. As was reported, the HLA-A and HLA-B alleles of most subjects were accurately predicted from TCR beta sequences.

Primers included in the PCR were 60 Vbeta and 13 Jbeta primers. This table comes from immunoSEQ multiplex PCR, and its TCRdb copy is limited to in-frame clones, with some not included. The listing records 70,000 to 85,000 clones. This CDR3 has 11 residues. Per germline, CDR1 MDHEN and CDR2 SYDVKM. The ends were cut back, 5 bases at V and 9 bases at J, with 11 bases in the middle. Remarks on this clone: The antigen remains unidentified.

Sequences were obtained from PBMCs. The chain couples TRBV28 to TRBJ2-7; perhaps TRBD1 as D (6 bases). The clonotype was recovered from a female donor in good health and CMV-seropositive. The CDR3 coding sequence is TGTGCCAGCAGTCCAGGGGTGGTGCAGTACTTC. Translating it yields CASSPGVVQYF.